This section outlines one T cell receptor beta chain sequence together with its context. Antigen unknown. Here immunoSEQ multiplex PCR was the method, and the copy in TCRdb shows in-frame clones only, minus some. The sample carries more than 65,000 clones, about 90% recorded once. V lost 5 bases to trimming and J lost 5 bases, with 21 bases between them. The CDR3 contains 15 residues. Germline CDR1 SQVTM, CDR2 ANQGSEA. The entry originates in a study of graft-versus-host responses after intestinal transplantation. Study as a whole: Recipients had multivisceral, liver-intestinal, or isolated intestinal transplants. For two to three years after anti-thymocyte globulin induction, all recipients took tacrolimus and steroids.

Findings and caveats of the study: The presence of high graft-versus-host to host-versus-graft clonal ratios in allografts characterized patients with graft-donor T cell macrochimerism.

The sample here was unstimulated CD8+ T cells sorted from spleen or lymph node cells, taken before transplant. The chain has TRBV29-1 and TRBJ1-1; D is possibly TRBD1 (5 bases). This TCR derives from a human donor who was the organ donor for an intestinal transplant. DNA for the CDR3: TGCAGCGTTATGACCGGGAGTCAGGGAGGGACTGAAGCTTTCTTT. Amino acids: CSVMTGSQGGTEAFF. Using reference TRBV29-1 and TRBJ1-1 for the parts outside the CDR3, the full variable domain is SAVISQKPSRDICQRGTSLTIQCQVDSQVTMMFWYRQQPGQSLTLIATANQGSEATYESGFVIDKFPISRPNLTFSTLTVSNMSPEDSSIYLCSVMTGSQGGTEAFFGQGTRLTVV.